The subject of this entry is one T cell receptor beta chain. Its cognate antigen is unknown. Cells were stimulated nonspecifically with anti-CD3/anti-CD28 magnetic beads. Sorting of responding CD4+ T cells relied on upregulated CD40 ligand together with CD69. This entry comes from a study of persistence of HIV-infected CD4 T cells. Study-wide findings and caveats: Degenerate expanded CDR3beta sequences were enriched among CMV- and Gag-responding cells. TCRbeta richness was lower in CMV- and Gag-responding cells than in anti-CD3/anti-CD28-responding cells.

This was the immunoSEQ version 4 assay in survey mode. The table came from immunoSEQ multiplex PCR; TCRdb's copy has only in-frame clones and leaves some out. The sample consists of 40,000 or so clones, approximately 90% of them appearing once. Deletions cut 6 bases from V and 0 bases from J, with 9 bases between. Germline values: CDR1 LGHNT, CDR2 FRNRAP. This CDR3 comprises 14 residues. The clonotype was recovered from an adult woman with HIV who was CMV-seropositive. The specimen was CD4+ T cells sorted from PBMCs after approximately 20-hour stimulation, collected from a patient who received antiretroviral therapy. V gene TRBV12-5 combines with J gene TRBJ1-3; D is unresolved. The CDR3: CASGRDGSGNTIYF. CDR3 DNA sequence: TGTGCTAGTGGCCGAGACGGCTCTGGAAACACCATATATTTT.